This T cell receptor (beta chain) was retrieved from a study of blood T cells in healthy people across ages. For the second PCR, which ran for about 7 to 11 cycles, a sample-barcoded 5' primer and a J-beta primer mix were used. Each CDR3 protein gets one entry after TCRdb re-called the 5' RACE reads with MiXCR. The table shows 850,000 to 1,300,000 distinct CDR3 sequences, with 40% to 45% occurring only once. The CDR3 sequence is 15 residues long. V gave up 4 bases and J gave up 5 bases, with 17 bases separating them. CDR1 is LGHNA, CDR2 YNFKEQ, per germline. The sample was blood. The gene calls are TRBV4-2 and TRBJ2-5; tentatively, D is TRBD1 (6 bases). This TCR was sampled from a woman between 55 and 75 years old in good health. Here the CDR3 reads CASSPTGQPDETQYF. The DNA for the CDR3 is TGTGCCAGCAGCCCGACCGGACAGCCGGATGAGACCCAGTACTTC.